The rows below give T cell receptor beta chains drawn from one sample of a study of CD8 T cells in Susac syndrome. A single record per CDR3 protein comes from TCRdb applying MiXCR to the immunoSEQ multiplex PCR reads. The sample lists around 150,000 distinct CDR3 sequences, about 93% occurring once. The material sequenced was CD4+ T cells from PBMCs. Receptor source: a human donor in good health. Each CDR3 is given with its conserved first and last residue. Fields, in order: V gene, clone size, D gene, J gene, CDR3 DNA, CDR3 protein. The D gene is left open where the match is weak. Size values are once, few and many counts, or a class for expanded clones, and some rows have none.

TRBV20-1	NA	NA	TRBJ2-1	TGCAGTGCTAGGGTCGGAACAGGTTCCGAGCAGTTCTTC	CSARVGTGSEQFF
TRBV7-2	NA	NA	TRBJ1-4	TGTGCCAGCAGCCAGGGTGGGGGACGATCAACTAATGAAAAACTGTTTTTT	CASSQGGGRSTNEKLFF
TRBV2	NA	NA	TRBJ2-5	TGTGCCAGCAGTTCGGACTGGGGGCGTGAGACCCAGTACTTC	CASSSDWGRETQYF
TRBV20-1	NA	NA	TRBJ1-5	TGCAGTGCTAGAGGTGAGGAGATCAATCAGCCCCAGCATTTT	CSARGEEINQPQHF
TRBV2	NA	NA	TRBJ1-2	TGTGCCAGCAGTGAAGCTAGGGGCGCTCGGGGCTACACCTTC	CASSEARGARGYTF
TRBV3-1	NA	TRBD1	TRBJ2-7	TGTGCCAGCGGGGACAGGAGGTACGAGCAGTACTTC	CASGDRRYEQYF
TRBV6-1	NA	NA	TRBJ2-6	TGTGCCAGCAGTGAAGGAGGGCACTCTGGGGCCAACGTCCTGACTTTC	CASSEGGHSGANVLTF
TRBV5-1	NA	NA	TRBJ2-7	TGCGCCAGCTCCCCTCTCCAGAGCTCCTACGAGCAGTACTTC	CASSPLQSSYEQYF
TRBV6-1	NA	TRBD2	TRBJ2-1	TGTGCCAGCAGTGAGAGAGCGGGGGAGTACAATGAGCAGTTCTTC	CASSERAGEYNEQFF
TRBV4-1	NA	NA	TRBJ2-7	TGCGCCAGCAGCTACACGGGACAAGGGCTTCAGCAGTACTTC	CASSYTGQGLQQYF
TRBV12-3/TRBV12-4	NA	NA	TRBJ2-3	TGTGCCAGCAGGTCAGGGGAACGCACAGATACGCAGTATTTT	CASRSGERTDTQYF
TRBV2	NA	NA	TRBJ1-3	TGTGCCAGCAGTGACCTAAATTTACGAAACACCATATATTTT	CASSDLNLRNTIYF
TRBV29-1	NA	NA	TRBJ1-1	TGCAGCGTTATCGCGACTGAAGCTTTCTTT	CSVIATEAFF
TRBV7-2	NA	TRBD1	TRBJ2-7	TGTGCCAGCAGCTCCCGGGACAGGGGGAAGTACGAGCAGTACTTC	CASSSRDRGKYEQYF
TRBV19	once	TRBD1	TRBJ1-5	TGTGCCAGTAGTCCGGGACAGGTCCTCAATCAGCCCCAGCATTTT	CASSPGQVLNQPQHF
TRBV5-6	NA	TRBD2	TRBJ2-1	TGTGCCAGCAGCTTGGCCGGGAGGGACACGGTCTACAATGAGCAGTTCTTC	CASSLAGRDTVYNEQFF
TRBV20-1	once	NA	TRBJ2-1	TGCAGTGCTAGAGTTGGCTTGCCATTGGATGAGCAGTTCTTC	CSARVGLPLDEQFF
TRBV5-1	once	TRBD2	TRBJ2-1	TGCGCCAGCAGCTACCGAAGTAGCGGGGCCTACAATGAGCAGTTCTTC	CASSYRSSGAYNEQFF
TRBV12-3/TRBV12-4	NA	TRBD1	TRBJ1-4	TGTGCCAGCAGCTCCGGGACAGCAGAGGATGAAAAACTGTTTTTT	CASSSGTAEDEKLFF
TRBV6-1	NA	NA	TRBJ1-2	TGTGCCAGCAGCGTCAACTGGAACCAGTATGGCTACACCTTC	CASSVNWNQYGYTF
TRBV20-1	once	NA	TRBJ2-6	TGCAGTGCTAGAGATCAGGGCGGGGAGAGCTCTGGGGCCAACGTCCTGACTTTC	CSARDQGGESSGANVLTF
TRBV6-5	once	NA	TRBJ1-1	TGTGCCAGCAGTTCGAACAGGGTGAACACTGAAGCTTTCTTT	CASSSNRVNTEAFF
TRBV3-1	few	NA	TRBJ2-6	TGTGCCAGCAGCCACAACTCTGGGGCCAACGTCCTGACTTTC	CASSHNSGANVLTF